This TCR beta chain was documented in a study of naive CD8 T cells in extremely preterm neonates. Study-wide results and limits: Relative to older groups, preterm infants had shorter, less trimmed CDR3s with fewer N additions. Preterm samples differed in productive template counts; sample size was small. Term neonates around 0.4%, young children 0.03%, adults 0.01%; preterm neonates shared about 2.5%.

On this clone: Its antigen is as yet unknown.

Data came from immunoSEQ multiplex PCR; TCRdb stores just in-frame clones and leaves some out. The profile covers tens of thousands of clones, with approximately 90% appearing a single time and 0.93% taken by the ten largest. Extremely preterm births at roughly 23-27 weeks of gestation supplied the samples. Each sample had roughly 18,000–100,000 sorted naive CD8+ T cells. Specimen: naive CD8+ T cells from cord blood. This receptor was identified in a boy who was born preterm.

CDR3 nucleotides: TGCGCCAGCAGCTTGGGGACTAGCGGGGACACCGGGGAGCTGTTTTTT. Its translation is CASSLGTSGDTGELFF. This sequence joins TRBV5-1 and TRBJ2-2; 12 bases are a match to TRBD2. CDR3 size: 16 residues. CDR1 is SGHRS, CDR2 YFSETQ, per germline. V shed 0 bases and J 3 bases; nucleotides not matched to a gene: 0.